These T cell receptor beta chains were read from a single sample in a study of shared clonotypes between healthy human individuals. TCRdb's copy holds only in-frame clones and misses some; the assay was immunoSEQ multiplex PCR. The sample has 400,000 or so clones; around 96% are singletons. Input material: memory CD8+ T cells sorted from blood. The receptors originated from a young man in good health. Both conserved end residues are part of each CDR3. Where a row states a size, it is once, few, many or the class of an expanded clone; other rows omit it.

clone_size: -
j_call: TRBJ2-6
v_call: TRBV14
cdr3_aa: CATRDSGANVLTF

clone_size: -
j_call: TRBJ1-5
v_call: TRBV7-2
cdr3_aa: CASSLGERNQPQHF

clone_size: -
j_call: TRBJ1-1
v_call: TRBV28
cdr3_aa: CASSLYRGTEAFF

clone_size: -
j_call: TRBJ1-5
v_call: TRBV4-2
cdr3_aa: CASSQGLFEGAYSNQPQHF

clone_size: -
j_call: TRBJ2-2
v_call: TRBV19
cdr3_aa: CASSIVTSGSAGELFF

clone_size: -
j_call: TRBJ1-5
v_call: TRBV4-2
cdr3_aa: CASSYSRDRSNQPQHF

clone_size: -
j_call: TRBJ1-5
v_call: TRBV7-9
cdr3_aa: CASSLRGSNQPQHF

clone_size: -
j_call: TRBJ2-1
v_call: TRBV28
cdr3_aa: CASRLPTGVEQFF

clone_size: -
j_call: TRBJ2-1
v_call: TRBV5-6
cdr3_aa: CASSQAGDTPYREQFF

clone_size: -
j_call: TRBJ2-2
v_call: TRBV7-9
cdr3_aa: CASSLLREMAGELFF

clone_size: -
j_call: TRBJ2-7
v_call: TRBV2
cdr3_aa: CATAHRGIDEQYF

clone_size: -
j_call: TRBJ2-7
v_call: TRBV15
cdr3_aa: CATSRIAGRGSYEQYF

clone_size: -
j_call: TRBJ2-1
v_call: TRBV7-9
cdr3_aa: CASSLTTQKQFF

clone_size: -
j_call: TRBJ1-2
v_call: TRBV27
cdr3_aa: CASSLYVQGRSGYTF

clone_size: once
j_call: TRBJ1-5
v_call: TRBV10-3
cdr3_aa: CAISEPGGQPQHF

clone_size: -
j_call: TRBJ2-5
v_call: TRBV28
cdr3_aa: CASSPYWALQETQYF

clone_size: -
j_call: TRBJ1-1
v_call: TRBV19
cdr3_aa: CASSMEGTGNTEAFF

clone_size: -
j_call: TRBJ1-4
v_call: TRBV28
cdr3_aa: CASSLGQGWEKLFF

clone_size: -
j_call: TRBJ2-3
v_call: TRBV19
cdr3_aa: CASRVAGGPADTQYF

clone_size: -
j_call: TRBJ2-5
v_call: TRBV10-2
cdr3_aa: CAILGAETQYF

clone_size: -
j_call: TRBJ2-7
v_call: TRBV6-5
cdr3_aa: CASSLSAAYEQYF

clone_size: -
j_call: TRBJ1-2
v_call: TRBV6-1
cdr3_aa: CAISRTGGANYGYTF

clone_size: -
j_call: TRBJ1-2
v_call: TRBV6-5
cdr3_aa: CASSYSRQGGYGYTF

clone_size: -
j_call: TRBJ2-7
v_call: TRBV27
cdr3_aa: CASLTGPLYEQYF

clone_size: -
j_call: TRBJ2-7
v_call: TRBV2
cdr3_aa: CASSMDTAYEQYF

clone_size: -
j_call: TRBJ2-3
v_call: TRBV9
cdr3_aa: CASSVALAGDTQYF

clone_size: -
j_call: TRBJ1-2
v_call: TRBV10-3
cdr3_aa: CAHRGDYGYTF

clone_size: once
j_call: TRBJ2-7
v_call: TRBV19
cdr3_aa: CATADSSYEQYF

clone_size: -
j_call: TRBJ2-2
v_call: TRBV7-8
cdr3_aa: CASSAGGRGTGELFF

clone_size: -
j_call: TRBJ2-7
v_call: TRBV6-1
cdr3_aa: CASSEEGYEQYF

clone_size: -
j_call: TRBJ2-3
v_call: TRBV6-1
cdr3_aa: CASSERLAGGHDTQYF

clone_size: -
j_call: TRBJ2-1
v_call: TRBV5-1
cdr3_aa: CASSLLAGGAGIEQFF

clone_size: once
j_call: TRBJ1-5
v_call: TRBV6-1
cdr3_aa: CARPQGGNQPQHF

clone_size: -
j_call: TRBJ2-7
v_call: TRBV2
cdr3_aa: CASRDGGSQQYF

clone_size: -
j_call: TRBJ2-5
v_call: TRBV5-4
cdr3_aa: CASSLGQTETQYF

clone_size: -
j_call: TRBJ1-4
v_call: TRBV27
cdr3_aa: CASSSFTNEKLFF

clone_size: -
j_call: TRBJ2-7
v_call: TRBV6-5
cdr3_aa: CASRGQSYEQYF

clone_size: -
j_call: TRBJ2-7
v_call: TRBV7-2
cdr3_aa: CASSLGLAGYEQYF

clone_size: -
j_call: TRBJ1-3
v_call: TRBV25-1
cdr3_aa: CASSEWDNSGNTIYF

clone_size: -
j_call: TRBJ2-3
v_call: TRBV2
cdr3_aa: CASSDLTSGRFNNPTDTQYF

clone_size: -
j_call: TRBJ2-1
v_call: TRBV7-2
cdr3_aa: CASSAGTSYNEQFF

clone_size: -
j_call: TRBJ2-1
v_call: TRBV7-3
cdr3_aa: CASSLDASYNEQFF

clone_size: -
j_call: TRBJ2-3
v_call: TRBV7-3
cdr3_aa: CASSLTSSRSTDTQYF

clone_size: -
j_call: TRBJ2-2
v_call: TRBV11-2
cdr3_aa: CASSQAPIELFF

clone_size: -
j_call: TRBJ1-5
v_call: TRBV2
cdr3_aa: CASSEQGGNQPQHF